Given below is one T cell receptor beta chain in context. This clone's antigen is unknown. Base quality data are lacking; no much larger clone is found one base away. The data were taken from a study of post-analysis software for immune sequencing data (dated by TCRdb to 2015 to 2017). Some background on the complete study: The recorded disease courses included relapsing-remitting, secondary progressive and progressive-relapsing multiple sclerosis, and some patients had no subtype annotation. A subset of samples was prepared in parallel using single-end sample barcoding, then pooled and co-amplified after Illumina adapter ligation. The patient repertoires were set against eleven to twelve previously published healthy control repertoires from donors whose ages ranged from roughly 6 to 27 years.

The CDR3 measures 16 amino acids from cysteine to phenylalanine. This entry keeps only the CDR3 DNA: 48 bases, framed from base 1. Based on the germline V gene, the CDR1 and CDR2 sequences are MGHRA and YSYEKL. Between the V and J ends, shortened by 0 bases and 7 bases respectively, the junction contains 16 bases. Results and caveats for the whole study, not just this receptor: The control group was slightly older than the multiple sclerosis patient group. Significantly higher frequencies in patients than in controls were found for about five TRBV segments, including TRBV5-6, TRBV5-1 and TRBV20-1. Direct clustering with F measure showed strong co-clustering of samples prepared in the same batch, prompting a batch-effect correction. Multiple sclerosis patients had significantly lower normalized Chao1 diversity than controls, a result that suggests substantial peripheral T-cell clonal expansion.

To prepare the library, PCR was applied. Sequenced on an Illumina HiSeq 2500. Unique molecular identifiers were incorporated into TCR beta cDNA libraries to reduce PCR and sequencing biases. Some 500,000 cDNA molecules were obtained for every 1 to 10 million input T cells, so each molecule roughly corresponded to one T cell. The patient libraries were prepared and sequenced with the same protocol used for the earlier healthy control dataset. Within a given batch, samples were prepared together, multiplexed and sequenced on the same HiSeq lane. On the study's bioinformatics: MIGEC was used to process the raw barcoded reads, and molecular identifier groups with only a single read were discarded before consensus assembly and CDR3 extraction. VDJtools was used for post-analysis of the clonotype tables, with diversity normalized by down-sampling every dataset to the smallest sample size. In repertoire overlap clustering, CDR3 amino acid sequences, but not nucleotide sequences, were matched to correct batch-related cross-sample contamination. TCRdb reanalyzed the raw reads on its own, using fastp at Q25 for trimming and MiXCR for clone calling, and kept in-frame beta chains. Merged by CDR3 protein, the rows form single entries marked with the most common genes and DNA. The V and J calls here are based on TCRdb, not the publication. The sample table records more than 450,000 distinct CDR3 sequences; roughly 45% of these occur just once. About 1.5% of the sample comes from the top ten.

TCR beta repertoires were profiled from peripheral blood of about a dozen young patients with multiple sclerosis to demonstrate the VDJtools post-analysis software. The multiple sclerosis patients were children and adolescents ranging in age from about 6 to 17 years. The chain couples TRBV4-1 to TRBJ2-1, with TRBD2 tentatively as D gene (6 bases match). The sequenced sample consisted of blood. The clonotype originates from a girl aged 5 to 17 with multiple sclerosis. Read as DNA, the sequence is TGCGCCAGCAGCCAAGATGAAGGCGGGGATACTAATGAGCAGTTCTTC. Its protein product is CASSQDEGGDTNEQFF.